This T cell receptor (beta chain) was captured by sequencing in a study of control samples from healthy donors and cancer patients. This table comes from immunoSEQ multiplex PCR, and its TCRdb copy is limited to in-frame clones, with some not included. The data hold about 99,000 clones, with 75% to 90% observed a single time. The germline CDR1 and CDR2 sequences are MNHEY and SVGAGI. This CDR3 is 15 amino acids long. The V and J ends lost 8 bases and 3 bases, in that order; junction bases with no gene match: 7. The V call is TRBV6-5, the J call TRBJ2-1; 10 bases fit TRBD2. The TCR comes from a man in his fifties or sixties with lung cancer. Sequenced input: PBMCs. This CDR3 is CASLPLAGGYNEQFF. CDR3 coding DNA: TGTGCCAGCCTCCCCTTAGCGGGGGGCTACAATGAGCAGTTCTTC.